The rows below give T cell receptor beta chains drawn from one sample of a study of cytomegalovirus exposure and HLA in healthy donors. Here immunoSEQ multiplex PCR was the method, and the copy in TCRdb shows in-frame clones only, minus some. This table has approximately 79,000 clones, around 76% appearing once. The sample comprised PBMCs. All receptors come from a man aged 40-49 years in good health and CMV-seronegative. The CDR3 runs from the conserved cysteine through the conserved F or W. D genes are given only for firm matches. Some rows have no size entry. The others give once, few or many, or a class for an expanded clone.

J | length | V | D | size | CDR3 | DNA
TRBJ2-7 | 14 | TRBV11-2 | TRBD1 | . | CASSLLRQGYEQYF | TGTGCCAGCAGCCTTTTGAGACAGGGTTACGAGCAGTACTTC
TRBJ2-1 | 15 | TRBV6-4 | TRBD2 | few | CASSERAGAYNEQFF | TGTGCCAGCAGTGAAAGGGCGGGAGCCTACAATGAGCAGTTCTTC
TRBJ2-1 | 19 | TRBV4-1 | TRBD2 | . | CASSQTVPTSGSSYNEQFF | TGCGCCAGCAGCCAAACGGTACCGACTAGCGGGAGTTCCTACAATGAGCAGTTCTTC
TRBJ2-1 | 15 | TRBV11-2 | . | . | CASSLDVSSYNEQFF | TGTGCCAGCAGCTTAGATGTGAGCTCCTACAATGAGCAGTTCTTC
TRBJ2-7 | 14 | TRBV7-3 | TRBD1 | . | CASSPYRDSYEQYF | TGTGCCAGCAGCCCCTACCGGGACAGCTACGAGCAGTACTTC
TRBJ1-6 | 14 | TRBV9 | . | . | CASSGDPGKSPLHF | TGTGCCAGCAGTGGAGACCCAGGGAAGTCACCCCTCCACTTT
TRBJ2-2 | 15 | TRBV5-1 | TRBD1 | . | CASSPDPTGYGELFF | TGCGCCAGCAGCCCGGATCCGACAGGGTACGGGGAGCTGTTTTTT
TRBJ1-2 | 13 | TRBV28 | TRBD1 | . | CASSARTGGGYTF | TGTGCCAGCAGTGCAAGGACAGGGGGTGGCTACACCTTC
TRBJ2-1 | 14 | TRBV5-1 | . | few | CASSLDPLAGEQFF | TGCGCCAGCAGCTTGGATCCACTAGCAGGTGAGCAGTTCTTC
TRBJ2-1 | 13 | TRBV6-1 | . | . | CASSGVGLHEQFF | TGTGCCAGCAGTGGAGTGGGGCTCCATGAGCAGTTCTTC
TRBJ2-1 | 13 | TRBV7-6 | . | . | CASSLETGSEQFF | TGTGCCAGCAGCTTAGAAACAGGATCTGAGCAGTTCTTC
TRBJ1-1 | 14 | TRBV7-8 | . | . | CASSFRLENTEAFF | TGTGCCAGCAGCTTCCGGTTAGAGAACACTGAAGCTTTCTTT
TRBJ1-6 | 15 | TRBV9 | TRBD1 | . | CASSVAQGSNSPLHF | TGTGCCAGCAGCGTGGCACAGGGGAGCAATTCACCCCTCCACTTT
TRBJ2-6 | 20 | TRBV7-3 | . | . | CASSLYPFQAISSGANVLTF | TGTGCCAGCAGCTTATACCCCTTCCAGGCCATTAGCTCTGGGGCCAACGTCCTGACTTTC
TRBJ2-1 | 16 | TRBV28 | TRBD2 | . | CASRRGTSGNYNEQFF | TGTGCCAGCAGACGGGGTACTAGCGGGAACTACAATGAGCAGTTCTTC
TRBJ1-4 | 12 | TRBV11-2 | . | few | CASSLDSEKLFF | TGTGCCAGCAGCTTAGATAGTGAAAAACTGTTTTTT
TRBJ2-3 | 16 | TRBV5-4 | TRBD1 | . | CASSLDLTGSTDTQYF | TGTGCCAGCAGCTTGGACCTGACAGGGTCCACAGATACGCAGTATTTT
TRBJ2-7 | 13 | TRBV6-5 | TRBD2 | . | CASGSGRTYEQYF | TGTGCCAGCGGTAGCGGGAGAACCTACGAGCAGTACTTC
TRBJ1-5 | 13 | TRBV6-5 | . | . | CASSANSNQPQHF | TGTGCCAGCAGCGCGAATAGCAATCAGCCCCAGCATTTT
TRBJ2-2 | 14 | TRBV4-2 | . | . | CAARADLNTGELFF | TGTGCCGCCCGAGCGGATCTGAACACCGGGGAGCTGTTTTTT
TRBJ1-5 | 14 | TRBV6-5 | TRBD1 | . | CASSFSGGGQPQHF | TGTGCCAGCAGTTTTTCAGGGGGCGGACAGCCCCAGCATTTT
TRBJ1-4 | 13 | TRBV28 | . | . | CASSPGSNEKLFF | TGTGCCAGCAGTCCCGGGAGTAATGAAAAACTGTTTTTT
TRBJ2-3 | 16 | TRBV5-1 | TRBD2 | . | CASSDSGRAGADTQYF | TGCGCCAGCAGCGATAGCGGGAGGGCTGGGGCAGATACGCAGTATTTT
TRBJ1-2 | 12 | TRBV28 | . | . | CASSPFRVGYTF | TGTGCCAGCAGTCCGTTCAGGGTTGGCTACACCTTC
TRBJ2-3 | 15 | TRBV6-4 | TRBD1 | . | CASSDSKGGADTQYF | TGTGCCAGCAGTGACTCGAAAGGGGGCGCAGATACGCAGTATTTT
TRBJ2-7 | 14 | TRBV29-1 | TRBD1 | . | CSVGGQGIFYEQYF | TGCAGCGTTGGCGGACAGGGTATTTTCTACGAGCAGTACTTC
TRBJ2-7 | 12 | TRBV6-5 | TRBD1 | . | CASVGTGWEQYF | TGTGCCAGCGTCGGGACAGGATGGGAGCAGTACTTC
TRBJ2-1 | 16 | TRBV4-1 | TRBD2 | . | CASSQERTSGSNEQFF | TGCGCCAGCAGCCAAGAAAGGACTAGCGGGAGTAATGAGCAGTTCTTC
TRBJ1-2 | 16 | TRBV6-1 | . | . | CASSESAGRIDYGYTF | TGTGCCAGCAGTGAATCAGCAGGGCGCATCGACTATGGCTACACCTTC
TRBJ2-7 | 13 | TRBV10-1 | . | . | CASTFDWSYEQYF | TGCGCCAGCACCTTCGACTGGTCCTACGAGCAGTACTTC
TRBJ1-4 | 14 | TRBV5-4 | . | . | CASSRAGLDEKLFF | TGTGCCAGCAGCAGGGCAGGGCTTGATGAAAAACTGTTTTTT
TRBJ2-3 | 16 | TRBV9 | . | few | CASSPTVGGSTDTQYF | TGTGCCAGCAGCCCGACAGTGGGTGGGAGCACAGATACGCAGTATTTT
TRBJ2-3 | 14 | TRBV6-1 | TRBD2 | once | CASSPTSVTDTQYF | TGTGCCAGCAGCCCGACTAGCGTCACAGATACGCAGTATTTT
TRBJ1-4 | 13 | TRBV7-9 | . | . | CSSEAGEREKLFF | TGTTCCAGCGAGGCAGGGGAAAGGGAAAAACTGTTTTTT
TRBJ2-7 | 11 | TRBV20-1 | TRBD1 | . | CSAGRGHEQYF | TGCAGTGCGGGAAGGGGGCACGAGCAGTACTTC
TRBJ1-1 | 12 | TRBV6-5 | . | once | CASKTVNTEAFF | TGTGCCAGCAAGACAGTGAACACTGAAGCTTTCTTT
TRBJ2-7 | 13 | TRBV10-1 | TRBD1 | . | CASSGTGGSEQYF | TGCGCCAGCAGTGGGACAGGGGGCAGCGAGCAGTACTTC
TRBJ2-2 | 11 | TRBV9 | . | . | CASGEYGELFF | TGTGCCAGCGGGGAGTACGGGGAGCTGTTTTTT
TRBJ2-1 | 17 | TRBV7-9 | . | few | CASSPHGRLGSYNEQFF | TGTGCCAGCAGCCCTCACGGACGACTAGGCTCCTACAATGAGCAGTTCTTC
TRBJ2-1 | 15 | TRBV11-2 | . | . | CASSLPLRLAGEQFF | TGTGCCAGCAGCTTACCTTTACGGCTGGCAGGTGAGCAGTTCTTC
TRBJ1-2 | 14 | TRBV30 | TRBD1 | . | CAWSTGVIRYGYTF | TGTGCCTGGAGTACAGGGGTTATACGTTATGGCTACACCTTC